Here is one TCR beta chain with its context. Authors' data handling: For nucleated cells, counts were estimated from reference gene primer amplification. Some clones are missing from TCRdb's copy, which holds only in-frame ones; the method was immunoSEQ multiplex PCR. The V and J calls and clone size were taken over from that table, and D and trimming were inferred from the DNA. Of 150,000 to 180,000 clones in the sample, 70% to 85% were seen once. The data stem from a study of blood T cell repertoires in COVID-19. The Seattle patients joined while their infection was active and were tracked longitudinally afterward. CDR1 is MNHEY and CDR2 is SVGEGT in the germline V gene. V was shortened by 0 bases and J by 1 base, with 10 bases between the two germline ends. The CDR3 runs to 16 residues.

This TCR was sampled from a man aged 60 to 75 with COVID-19, enrolled during active disease. The sample comprised peripheral blood. This chain links TRBV6-2 or TRBV6-3 with TRBJ1-5; no clear D. This CDR3 reads CASSYSPRQSNQPQHF. DNA for the CDR3: TGTGCCAGCAGTTACTCGCCGAGACAAAGCAATCAGCCCCAGCATTTT.